Here is one T cell receptor beta chain with its context. The assay was immunoSEQ multiplex PCR, and TCRdb's table has in-frame clones only and misses some. This sample yields roughly 47,000 clones, of which around nine tenths are seen a single time; 7% to 9% belongs to the top ten. This CDR3 is 13 amino acids long. Germline CDR1 ENHRY, CDR2 SYGVKD. V shed 3 bases and J shed 13 bases, with 16 bases lying between them. This sample stems from a study of blood T cell repertoires in COVID-19. Looking at the study overall: COVID-19 samples, acute and convalescent, were from the United States, Italy and Spain. PBMCs, B-cell-depleted T cells, or T cells provided the cDNA or gDNA that made up the material.

Sequencing was done on a sample of peripheral blood. The receptor was derived from a man aged 45-60 years with acute or convalescent COVID-19. The V call is TRBV10-3, the J call TRBJ2-1; perhaps TRBD2 as D (7 bases). The CDR3 sequence: CAISDIGGAGQFF. DNA for the CDR3: TGTGCCATCAGTGACATTGGGGGGGCCGGTCAGTTCTTC.